This entry lists 27 T cell receptor beta chains sequenced from one sample in a study of blood T cell repertoires in COVID-19. Clones were read by immunoSEQ multiplex PCR, and TCRdb kept only the in-frame ones, dropping some. The sample shows 150,000 to 200,000 clones, approximately 80% of them seen only once. Sequenced sample: peripheral blood. The receptors stem from a woman in her thirties or forties with COVID-19, enrolled during active disease.

The chain links TRBV5-1 to TRBJ1-2, with a tentative D call TRBD1 (6 bases). Trimming left V 0 bases short and J 6 bases short, with 12 bases between. Germline V gives CDR1 SGHRS, CDR2 YFSETQ. The CDR3 spans 14 residues. CDR3 residues: CASSLGAGADGYTF. The CDR3 DNA sequence: TGCGCCAGCAGCTTGGGGGCGGGGGCTGATGGCTACACCTTC.

The chain joins TRBV19 to TRBJ1-5; 7 positions agree with TRBD1. CDR1 and CDR2 from the germline V gene are LNHDA and SQIVND (reference sequence). V trimming: 6 bases; J trimming: 1 base; junction bases outside the gene matches: 6. This CDR3 spans 15 amino acids. The CDR3 sequence: CASRTGALSNQPQHF. Written as DNA, the CDR3 is TGTGCCAGTAGAACAGGGGCCTTGAGCAATCAGCCCCAGCATTTT.

This clone has more than one count but fewer than ten. The CDR3 sequence: CASSMGGNRNYGYTF. The CDR3 DNA follows: TGTGCCAGTAGTATGGGGGGGAACCGCAACTATGGCTACACCTTC. This chain connects TRBV19 to TRBJ1-2; D perhaps matches TRBD1 (5 bases). The CDR3 sequence is 15 residues long. The V end lost 3 bases, the J end lost 2 bases, and 13 bases lay between the germline ends. Germline V CDR1 and CDR2: LNHDA, SQIVND (reference sequence).

This rearrangement joins TRBV19 to TRBJ1-1; maybe TRBD1 (6 bases). The V end was cut by 5 bases, the J end by 0 bases, with 13 bases between. CDR3 length equals 15 residues. Germline CDR1 LNHDA, CDR2 SQIVND (reference sequence). The CDR3 DNA follows: TGTGCCAGTAGTGTAGGGGGACTGATGAACACTGAAGCTTTCTTT. It is translated as CASSVGGLMNTEAFF.

This clone was detected once. The chain joins TRBV18 to TRBJ2-7; 7 nucleotides agree with TRBD2. V lost 0 bases, J lost 5 bases, and 7 bases stayed unmatched. The CDR3 is 15 residues long. Per the germline V gene, CDR1 is KGHSH and CDR2 is LQKENI. The CDR3 here is CASSPPGGSYHEQYF. CDR3 bases: TGTGCCAGCTCACCACCGGGCGGGAGCTACCACGAGCAGTACTTC.

CDR3 DNA: TGTGCCAGTAGACCCAGAAGGAACACTGAAGCTTTCTTT. It is translated as CASRPRRNTEAFF. The chain couples TRBV19 to TRBJ1-1; the D is unclear. V dropped 6 bases and J dropped 1 base, with 9 bases sitting between them. The CDR3 covers 13 residues. Per germline, CDR1 LNHDA and CDR2 SQIVND (reference sequence).

The chain has TRBV18 and TRBJ2-1; 7 bases are shared with TRBD2. The CDR3 runs to 16 residues. The trim removed 3 bases at V and 0 bases at J, leaving 5 bases unmatched. Germline V CDR1 and CDR2: KGHSH, LQKENI. CDR3 amino acids: CASSPIGGTSYNEQFF. CDR3 DNA: TGTGCCAGCTCACCGATCGGGGGGACCTCCTACAATGAGCAGTTCTTC.

The rearrangement links TRBV12-3 or TRBV12-4 to TRBJ2-1, with a tentative D call TRBD2 (6 bases). The V end lost 2 bases, the J end lost 8 bases, and 10 bases lay between the germline ends. The CDR3 spans 13 residues. The CDR3 sequence is CASSLSGRDEQFF. The CDR3, as DNA: TGTGCCAGCAGTTTAAGCGGGCGGGATGAGCAGTTCTTC.

This clone was observed a single time. The CDR3 bases are TGTGCCTGGAGTGTCACCCCCGGGACAGGAAACTCCTACGAGCAGTACTTC. Translation gives CAWSVTPGTGNSYEQYF. This sequence joins TRBV30 and TRBJ2-7; 8 bases fit TRBD1. Germline loops: CDR1 GTSNPN, CDR2 SVGIG (reference sequence). CDR3 size: 17 residues. V lost 0 bases to trimming and J lost 0 bases; unmatched junction nucleotides: 10. The full variable domain, with the rest looked up from reference TRBV30 and TRBJ2-7, is SQTIHQWPATLVQPVGSPLSLECTVEGTSNPNLYWYRQAAGRGLQLLFYSVGIGQISSEVPQNLSASRPQDRQFILSSKKLLLSDSGFYLCAWSVTPGTGNSYEQYFGPGTRLTVT.

The rearrangement uses TRBV15 and TRBJ2-3; the match to TRBD2 covers 16 bases. Germline V CDR1 and CDR2: LNHNV, YYDKDF (reference sequence). CDR3 length: 18 residues. Trimming took 2 bases from V and 5 from J; bases not matched to a gene: 7. CDR3 sequence reads: CATSRFAGTSGGEDTQYF. The CDR3 DNA sequence: TGTGCCACCAGCAGATTCGCCGGGACTAGCGGGGGGGAAGATACGCAGTATTTT. Complete variable domain (other parts from reference TRBV15 and TRBJ2-3): DAMVIQNPRYQVTQFGKPVTLSCSQTLNHNVMYWYQQKSSQAPKLLFHYYDKDFNNEADTPDNFQSRRPNTSFCFLDIRSPGLGDTAMYLCATSRFAGTSGGEDTQYFGPGTRLTVL.

This chain links TRBV6-5 with TRBJ2-1; 8 bases are shared with TRBD1. The CDR3 totals 14 residues. V shed 5 bases and J 5 bases; nucleotides not matched to a gene: 5. CDR1 and CDR2 from the germline V gene are MNHEY and SVGAGI. The CDR3 loop is CASSRQGKHNEQFF. In DNA form, the CDR3 reads TGTGCCAGCAGTCGACAGGGGAAACACAATGAGCAGTTCTTC.

The sample holds many counts of this clone. The chain employs TRBV7-2 and TRBJ2-3; possible D gene TRBD2, 6 bases. V gave up 8 bases and J gave up 1 base, with 13 bases separating them. CDR3 length: 14 residues. CDR1 is SGHTA, CDR2 FQGNSA, per germline. Here the CDR3 DNA reads TGTGCCAGCGCCCCCTGGGGGGGCACAGATACGCAGTATTTT. This encodes CASAPWGGTDTQYF. The complete variable domain, with remaining parts taken from reference TRBV7-2 and TRBJ2-3, reads GAGVSQSPSNKVTEKGKDVELRCDPISGHTALYWYRQSLGQGLEFLIYFQGNSAPDKSGLPSDRFSAERTGGSVSTLTIQRTQQEDSAVYLCASAPWGGTDTQYFGPGTRLTVL.

The chain is built from TRBV7-8 and TRBJ2-1; perhaps TRBD1 as D (6 bases). Germline V lookup: CDR1 SGHVS, CDR2 FQNEAQ. The V end was cut by 5 bases, the J end by 10 bases, with 12 bases between. The CDR3 has 12 residues. The CDR3 sequence is CASSEPRGEQFF. The CDR3 DNA reads as TGTGCCAGCAGCGAACCCAGGGGCGAGCAGTTCTTC. The whole variable domain, remainder taken from reference TRBV7-8 and TRBJ2-1, is GAGVSQSPRYKVAKRGQDVALRCDPISGHVSLFWYQQALGQGPEFLTYFQNEAQLDKSGLPSDRFFAERPEGSVSTLKIQRTQQEDSAVYLCASSEPRGEQFFGPGTRLTVL.

The chain recombines TRBV3-1 (or the pseudogene TRBV3-2) with TRBJ1-5; D call uncertain. This CDR3 region has 13 residues. CDR1 LGHDT and CDR2 YNNKEL come from the germline V gene (reference sequence). Trimming left V 0 bases short and J 3 bases short, with 3 bases between. The CDR3 loop is CASSQDLNQPQHF. The CDR3 bases are TGTGCCAGCAGCCAAGATCTCAATCAGCCCCAGCATTTT.

This clone was counted at least ten times. This chain joins TRBV12-3 or TRBV12-4 and TRBJ2-7; 7 positions match TRBD1. The CDR3 covers 13 residues. Trimming at V came to 5 bases and at J to 0 bases, leaving 1 base not matched to a gene. CDR3 sequence (DNA): TGTGCCAGCAGTCGGGACAGCTCCTACGAGCAGTACTTC. Translating gives CASSRDSSYEQYF.

The chain joins TRBV7-2 to TRBJ2-1; 7 nucleotides line up with TRBD2. V was pared by 2 bases and J by 3 bases, with 4 bases of the junction left unmatched. Germline V gene lookup returns CDR1 SGHTA and CDR2 FQGNSA. The length of the CDR3 is 15 residues. Here the CDR3 reads CASSLLAVNYNEQFF. The CDR3 bases are TGTGCCAGCAGCTTACTAGCGGTCAACTACAATGAGCAGTTCTTC.

V is TRBV4-1 and J is TRBJ2-5, with 7 bases aligning to TRBD2. Looked up from germline, CDR1 is MGHRA and CDR2 is YSYEKL. V lost 8 bases and J lost 4; bases outside the gene matches: 10. This CDR3 has 14 residues. The CDR3 nucleotides are TGCGCCAGCGGTGGCGTTGGGAGGGGAGAGACCCAGTACTTC. It codes for CASGGVGRGETQYF.

The rearrangement links TRBV28 to TRBJ1-2; D uncertain. The CDR3 contains 14 residues. The germline CDR1 and CDR2 sequences are MDHEN and SYDVKM. The germline V and J ends were trimmed by 6 bases and 0 bases, with 11 bases remaining between them. CDR3 nucleotides: TGTGCCAGCAGCTTACTAATCTCTAACTATGGCTACACCTTC. Amino acids: CASSLLISNYGYTF.

The chain couples TRBV28 to TRBJ1-5, with D perhaps matching TRBD1 (5 bases). The V end was cut by 2 bases, the J end by 3 bases, with 11 bases between. Germline V gives CDR1 MDHEN, CDR2 SYDVKM. The CDR3 is made up of 15 amino acids. The CDR3 sequence is CASSLRSGPNQPQHF. CDR3 nucleotides: TGTGCCAGCAGTTTAAGATCAGGGCCCAATCAGCCCCAGCATTTT. Full variable domain (missing parts from reference TRBV28 and TRBJ1-5): DVKVTQSSRYLVKRTGEKVFLECVQDMDHENMFWYRQDPGLGLRLIYFSYDVKMKEKGDIPEGYSVSREKKERFSLILESASTNQTSMYLCASSLRSGPNQPQHFGDGTRLSIL.

This chain connects TRBV6-5 to TRBJ1-2; D is uncertain. V was clipped by 8 bases and J by 4 bases, with 20 bases between them. Germline V lookup: CDR1 MNHEY, CDR2 SVGAGI. The CDR3 runs 15 residues. CDR3 coding DNA: TGTGCCAGCGTAGTAGCCGGGAACCTTCTCTATGGCTACACCTTC. Protein sequence: CASVVAGNLLYGYTF.

This clone was seen more than once but under ten times. The V call is TRBV28, the J call TRBJ1-5, with D tentatively TRBD1 (5 bases). This CDR3 has 14 residues. With 6 bases removed from V and 3 bases from J, the gap between germline ends came to 12 bases. Germline CDR1 MDHEN, CDR2 SYDVKM. The CDR3 region is CASSGGKDNQPQHF. CDR3 DNA: TGTGCCAGCAGCGGGGGTAAGGACAATCAGCCCCAGCATTTT. Using reference TRBV28 and TRBJ1-5 for the parts outside the CDR3, the full variable domain is DVKVTQSSRYLVKRTGEKVFLECVQDMDHENMFWYRQDPGLGLRLIYFSYDVKMKEKGDIPEGYSVSREKKERFSLILESASTNQTSMYLCASSGGKDNQPQHFGDGTRLSIL.

Written as DNA, the CDR3 is TGTGCCAGAAGCTTGGCCGAGGCCCCTTCAACTGAAGCTTTCTTT. This translates into CARSLAEAPSTEAFF. The rearrangement links TRBV5-3 to TRBJ1-1; D uncertain. TRBV5-3 is labeled an ORF, and its function is uncertain. This CDR3 region has 15 residues. Trimming removed 0 bases from V and 5 bases from J, with 14 bases in between.

This clone appeared a few times. The chain has TRBV27 and TRBJ2-7; D possibly corresponds to TRBD1 (5 bases). The CDR3 runs 11 residues. Trimming took 6 bases from V and 7 from J, leaving 10 bases between them. Germline CDR1 and CDR2: MNHEY and SMNVEV (reference sequence). CDR3 sequence: CASRLGQEQYF. Written as DNA, the CDR3 is TGTGCCAGCAGATTAGGACAAGAGCAGTACTTC.

This chain links TRBV19 with TRBJ2-5, with 14 nucleotides matching TRBD2. With 8 bases clipped from V and 5 bases from J, the junction kept 4 bases outside the gene matches. In germline, CDR1 is LNHDA, CDR2 SQIVND (reference sequence). CDR3 length: 14 amino acids. CDR3 region: CASGGLAGAETQYF. In DNA form, the CDR3 reads TGTGCCAGTGGGGGACTAGCGGGGGCTGAGACCCAGTACTTC.

V gene TRBV2 combines with J gene TRBJ2-1, with D perhaps TRBD2 (6 bases). This CDR3 region has 13 residues. Germline-derived CDR1 and CDR2 are SNHLY and FYNNEI. The V and J ends lost 6 bases and 10 bases respectively, with 16 bases between them. The CDR3 here is CASSVSFAGEQFF. The CDR3 coding sequence is TGTGCCAGCAGCGTCTCCTTCGCGGGGGAGCAGTTCTTC.

This chain uses TRBV11-3 with TRBJ2-7, with TRBD1 identical over 10 bases. In germline, CDR1 is SGHNT, CDR2 YENEEA. V lost 0 bases, J lost 6 bases, and 2 bases stayed unmatched. This CDR3 region has 14 residues. CDR3 residues: CASSLEGTGAEQYF. The DNA of the CDR3 is TGTGCCAGCAGCTTAGAGGGGACAGGGGCCGAGCAGTACTTC. Using reference TRBV11-3 and TRBJ2-7 for the parts outside the CDR3, the full variable domain is EAGVVQSPRYKIIEKKQPVAFWCNPISGHNTLYWYLQNLGQGPELLIRYENEEAVDDSQLPKDRFSAERLKGVDSTLKIQPAELGDSAVYLCASSLEGTGAEQYFGPGTRLTVT.

To note about this clone: It may be a read error: a sequence one base away is much more abundant. The rearrangement joins TRBV30 to TRBJ1-4; D is possibly TRBD1 (5 bases). The V gene's germline CDR1 is GTSNPN and CDR2 SVGIG (reference sequence). CDR3 length: 12 residues. In nucleotides, the CDR3 is TGTGCATCGAGGCTCGTCGGGGGAAAACTGTTTTTT. Its protein is CASRLVGGKLFF.